The sequence of this T cell receptor beta chain was determined in a study of CD8 T cells in ankylosing spondylitis. General study results and limits: Matched ankylosing spondylitis synovial fluid reportedly showed significant enrichment of disease-linked clones.

A word on this clonotype: Its antigen is not identified.

For TCR beta, libraries came from quantitative 5'-RACE with molecular barcodes. TCRdb passed the 5' RACE reads through MiXCR, listing each CDR3 protein once. The sample has a few hundred thousand distinct CDR3 sequences, 18% seen once; the top ten hold approximately 32%. The V gene's germline CDR1 is SNHLY and CDR2 FYNNEI. After removal of 4 bases from V and 0 bases from J, the junction contained 5 bases not matched to a gene. The CDR3 contains 16 residues. The sequence was obtained from a male donor with ankylosing spondylitis or in good health (not recorded which). Material for sequencing was blood, either unsorted or a sorted T cell fraction (not recorded which). The chain employs TRBV2 and TRBJ2-3, with 9 bases matching TRBD1. CDR3 in amino acids: CASSGDRVSSTDTQYF. The CDR3 DNA reads TGTGCCAGCAGTGGGGACAGGGTGTCCAGCACAGATACGCAGTATTTT.